This T cell receptor beta chain is drawn from a study of T cells expressing NK-cell markers. Reanalyzing the 5' RACE reads, TCRdb keeps one entry per CDR3 protein, without DNA. The repertoire table contains about 390,000 distinct CDR3 sequences. Germline lookup yields CDR1 SGHVS and CDR2 FQNEAQ. The CDR3 runs 18 residues. The sample taken for sequencing was blood T cells: a sorted CD56 or NKG2C T cell subset, CD4+ or CD8+ T cells, or bulk PBMC T cells (not recorded which). The chain joins TRBV7-8 to TRBJ2-1; absent DNA, TCRdb's TRBD1 call cannot be checked. The receptor was derived from a woman in her forties or fifties in good health. CDR3 in amino acids: CASSLLHRPRPPYNEQFF.